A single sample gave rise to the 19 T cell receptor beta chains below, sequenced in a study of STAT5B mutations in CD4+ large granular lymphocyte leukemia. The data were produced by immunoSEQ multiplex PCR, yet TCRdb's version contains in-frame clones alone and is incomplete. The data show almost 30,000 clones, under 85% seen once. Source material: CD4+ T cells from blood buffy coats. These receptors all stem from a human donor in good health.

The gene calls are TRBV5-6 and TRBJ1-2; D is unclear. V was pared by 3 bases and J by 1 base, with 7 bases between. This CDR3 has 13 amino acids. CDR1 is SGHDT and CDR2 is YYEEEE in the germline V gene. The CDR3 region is CASSSDGNYGYTF. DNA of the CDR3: TGTGCCAGCAGCTCAGACGGTAACTATGGCTACACCTTC.

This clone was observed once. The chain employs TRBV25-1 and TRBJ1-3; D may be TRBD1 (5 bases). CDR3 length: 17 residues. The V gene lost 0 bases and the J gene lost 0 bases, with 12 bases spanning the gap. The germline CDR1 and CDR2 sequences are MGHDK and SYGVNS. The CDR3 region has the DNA TGTGCCAGCAGTGAATATTCGGGGGATAGCTCTGGAAACACCATATATTTT. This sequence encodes CASSEYSGDSSGNTIYF.

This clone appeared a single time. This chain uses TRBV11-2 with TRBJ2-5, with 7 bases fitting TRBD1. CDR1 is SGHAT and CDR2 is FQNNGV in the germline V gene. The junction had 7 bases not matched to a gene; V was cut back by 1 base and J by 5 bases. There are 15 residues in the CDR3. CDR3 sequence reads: CASSLARGQRETQYF. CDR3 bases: TGTGCCAGCAGCTTAGCCAGGGGACAGCGGGAGACCCAGTACTTC.

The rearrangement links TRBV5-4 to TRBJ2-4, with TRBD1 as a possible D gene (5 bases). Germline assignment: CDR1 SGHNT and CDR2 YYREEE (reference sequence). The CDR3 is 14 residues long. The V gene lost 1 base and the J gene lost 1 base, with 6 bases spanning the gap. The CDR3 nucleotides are TGTGCCAGCAGCTTGTCAGGGGCCAAAAACATTCAGTACTTC. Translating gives CASSLSGAKNIQYF.

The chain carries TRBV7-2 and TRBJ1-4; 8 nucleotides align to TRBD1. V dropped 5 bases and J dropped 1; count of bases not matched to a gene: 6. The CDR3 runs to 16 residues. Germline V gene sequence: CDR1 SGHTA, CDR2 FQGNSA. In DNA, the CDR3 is TGTGCCAGCAGCCGACAGGGGTCGGGAACTAATGAAAAACTGTTTTTT. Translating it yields CASSRQGSGTNEKLFF.

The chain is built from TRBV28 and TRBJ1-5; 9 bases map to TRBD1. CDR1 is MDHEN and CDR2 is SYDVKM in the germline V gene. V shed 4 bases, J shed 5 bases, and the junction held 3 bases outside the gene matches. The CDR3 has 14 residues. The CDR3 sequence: CASSSQGAHQPQHF. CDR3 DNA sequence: TGTGCCAGCAGTTCACAGGGGGCTCATCAGCCCCAGCATTTT.

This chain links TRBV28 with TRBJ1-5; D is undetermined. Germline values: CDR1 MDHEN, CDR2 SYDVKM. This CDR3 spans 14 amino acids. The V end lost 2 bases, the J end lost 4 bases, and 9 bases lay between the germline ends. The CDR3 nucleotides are TGTGCCAGCAGTTTAGGAACAGCTAATCAGCCCCAGCATTTT. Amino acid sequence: CASSLGTANQPQHF.

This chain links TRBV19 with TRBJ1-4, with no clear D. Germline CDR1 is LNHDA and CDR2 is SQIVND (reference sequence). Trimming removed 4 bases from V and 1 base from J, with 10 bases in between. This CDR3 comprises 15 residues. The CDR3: CASSNRRVTNEKLFF. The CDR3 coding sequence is TGTGCCAGTAGTAACAGACGGGTAACTAATGAAAAACTGTTTTTT.

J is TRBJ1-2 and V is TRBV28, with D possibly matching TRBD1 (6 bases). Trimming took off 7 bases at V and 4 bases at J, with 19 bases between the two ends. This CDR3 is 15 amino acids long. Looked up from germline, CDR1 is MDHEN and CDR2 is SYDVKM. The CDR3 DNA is TGTGCCAGCAACATTTACTCGACAGGCCCCTATGGCTACACCTTC. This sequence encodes CASNIYSTGPYGYTF.

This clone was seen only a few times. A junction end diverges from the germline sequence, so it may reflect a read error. CDR3 nucleotide sequence: TGTGCCAGCAGTGCCGCCGGGACAGGGCGTACCTTT. Translating it yields CASSAAGTGRTF. The gene calls are TRBV2 and TRBJ1-1; 9 nucleotides match TRBD1. The germline CDR1 and CDR2 sequences are SNHLY and FYNNEI. The CDR3 is 12 residues long.

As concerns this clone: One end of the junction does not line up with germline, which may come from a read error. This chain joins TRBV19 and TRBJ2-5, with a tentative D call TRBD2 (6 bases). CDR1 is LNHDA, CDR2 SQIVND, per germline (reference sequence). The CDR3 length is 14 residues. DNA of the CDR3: TGTGCCAGTGGTATCGGGGGATCCCAAGAGACCCAGTACTTC. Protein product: CASGIGGSQETQYF.

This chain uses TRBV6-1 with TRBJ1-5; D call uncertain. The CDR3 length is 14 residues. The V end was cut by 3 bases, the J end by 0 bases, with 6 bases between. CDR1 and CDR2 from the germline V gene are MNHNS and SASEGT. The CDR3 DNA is TGTGCCAGCAGTGAGACTTATAGCAATCAGCCCCAGCATTTT. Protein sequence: CASSETYSNQPQHF.

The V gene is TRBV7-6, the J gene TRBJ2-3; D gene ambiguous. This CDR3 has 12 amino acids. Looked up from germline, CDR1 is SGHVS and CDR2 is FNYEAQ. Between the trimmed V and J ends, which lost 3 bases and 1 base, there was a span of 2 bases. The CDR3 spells CASSLGTDTQYF. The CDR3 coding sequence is TGTGCCAGCAGCTTGGGCACAGATACGCAGTATTTT.

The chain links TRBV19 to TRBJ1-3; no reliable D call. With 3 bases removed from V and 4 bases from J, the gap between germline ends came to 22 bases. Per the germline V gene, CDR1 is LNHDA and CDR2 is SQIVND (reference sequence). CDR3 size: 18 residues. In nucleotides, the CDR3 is TGTGCCAGTAGTATGACCATCGAGTCCCAAACTTCGGGAAACACCATATATTTT. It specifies CASSMTIESQTSGNTIYF.

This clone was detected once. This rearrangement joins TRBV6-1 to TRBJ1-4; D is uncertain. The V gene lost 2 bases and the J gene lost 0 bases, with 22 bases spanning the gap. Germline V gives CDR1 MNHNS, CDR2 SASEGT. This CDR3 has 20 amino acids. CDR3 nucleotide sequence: TGTGCCAGCAGTGAATGGATCCCTGGGCAACCGGGAACAACTAATGAAAAACTGTTTTTT. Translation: CASSEWIPGQPGTTNEKLFF.

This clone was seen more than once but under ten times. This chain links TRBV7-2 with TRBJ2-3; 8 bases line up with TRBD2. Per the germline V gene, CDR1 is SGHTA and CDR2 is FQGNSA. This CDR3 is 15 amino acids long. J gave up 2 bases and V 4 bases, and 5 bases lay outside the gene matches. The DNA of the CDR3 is TGTGCCAGCAGCTCTCCGGGACTAGACACAGATACGCAGTATTTT. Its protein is CASSSPGLDTDTQYF.

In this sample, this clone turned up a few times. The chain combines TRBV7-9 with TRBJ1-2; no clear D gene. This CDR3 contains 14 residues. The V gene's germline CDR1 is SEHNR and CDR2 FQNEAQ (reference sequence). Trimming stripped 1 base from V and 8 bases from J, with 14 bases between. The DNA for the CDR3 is TGTGCCAGCAGCTTAGAGCCGGCCACACAAGGCTACACCTTC. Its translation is CASSLEPATQGYTF. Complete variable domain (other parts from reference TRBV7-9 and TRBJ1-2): DTGVSQNPRHKITKRGQNVTFRCDPISEHNRLYWYRQTLGQGPEFLTYFQNEAQLEKSRLLSDRFSAERPKGSFSTLEIQRTEQGDSAMYLCASSLEPATQGYTFGSGTRLTVV.

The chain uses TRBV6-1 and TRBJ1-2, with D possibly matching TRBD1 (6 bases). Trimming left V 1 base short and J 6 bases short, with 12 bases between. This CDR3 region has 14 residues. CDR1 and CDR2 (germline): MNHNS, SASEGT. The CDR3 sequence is CASSEEAGANGYTF. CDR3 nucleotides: TGTGCCAGCAGTGAAGAGGCGGGGGCGAATGGCTACACCTTC.

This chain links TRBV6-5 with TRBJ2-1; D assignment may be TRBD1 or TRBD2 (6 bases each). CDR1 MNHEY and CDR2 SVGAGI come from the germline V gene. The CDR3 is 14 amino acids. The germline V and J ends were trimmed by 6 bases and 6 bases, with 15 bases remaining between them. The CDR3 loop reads CASRGSGALNEQFF. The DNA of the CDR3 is TGTGCCAGCAGGGGGTCGGGGGCACTCAATGAGCAGTTCTTC.